This T cell receptor (beta chain) was identified in a study of blood T cell repertoires in COVID-19. Study background: COVID-19 samples, acute and convalescent, were from the United States, Italy and Spain. Sample material is recorded as cDNA or gDNA derived from T cells, B-cell-depleted T cells, or PBMCs.

Per the original methods: By means of reference gene primer amplification, nucleated cell counts were estimated. The table came from immunoSEQ multiplex PCR; TCRdb's copy has only in-frame clones and leaves some out. V and J calls and clone size are as listed in that table; D and trimming were resolved from the DNA. This table has fewer than 150,000 clones, approximately 87% appearing once. CDR3 size: 14 residues. V was cut by 0 bases and J by 7 bases, with 12 bases left in between. In germline, CDR1 is MDHEN, CDR2 SYDVKM. This receptor was obtained from a woman in her forties with acute or convalescent COVID-19. V gene TRBV28 combines with J gene TRBJ1-2, with a possible D match to TRBD1 (5 bases). The specimen sequenced was peripheral blood. The CDR3 spells CASSLWGRESGYTF. The CDR3 nucleotides are TGTGCCAGCAGTTTATGGGGCAGGGAAAGTGGCTACACCTTC.